The clone carrying this T cell receptor (beta chain) appeared a few times. The antigen is not known. 5'RACE template switching produced TCR cDNA carrying a universal primer site and UMIs. TCRdb independently ran MiXCR on the 5' RACE reads; one entry per CDR3 protein. The repertoire consists of about 630,000 distinct CDR3 sequences, with 12% occurring once and the leading ten covering about 16%. The sample originates from a study of T cells after yellow fever vaccination. Background on the study: SMART-Seq v4 Ultra Low Input handled preparation of low-cell-number fractions. General study results and limits: The secondary response was weaker, and its peak arrived faster, on day 5 versus 15. There was a small share of clonotypes that showed up in both the CD4 and CD8 compartments.

The V end was cut by 2 bases, the J end by 6 bases, with 5 bases between. The CDR3 has 11 amino acids. The sample was PBMCs, taken on the day of the yellow fever booster vaccination. The V and J genes are TRBV12-3 or TRBV12-4 and TRBJ2-7; no definite D call. The clonotype was recovered from a man aged 30 to 45 who received the YFV17D yellow fever vaccine. Written as DNA, the CDR3 is TGTGCCAGCAGTTTAAAGGCCGAGCAGTACTTC. It specifies CASSLKAEQYF.